A single sample is the source of the 2 T cell receptor beta chains below, sequenced in a study of blood T cell repertoires in COVID-19. Produced via immunoSEQ multiplex PCR; TCRdb's table is partial and in-frame only. The sample contains more than 95,000 clones, over 75% of which appear only once. Sequenced material: peripheral blood. These receptors were collected from a woman aged 80 or over with acute or convalescent COVID-19.

The gene calls are TRBV6-5 and TRBJ1-5, with 7 bases matching TRBD1. Per germline, CDR1 MNHEY and CDR2 SVGAGI. This CDR3 has 13 amino acids. The ends lost 4 bases at V and 7 bases at J; junction bases unmatched: 4. The CDR3: CASSFNRGQPQHF. CDR3 sequence (DNA): TGTGCCAGCAGTTTCAACAGGGGACAGCCCCAGCATTTT.

This clone was recorded once. CDR3 DNA: TGCGCCAGCAGCTTGGAGCCCCCTAGCGGGGGGGCTGGAACAGATACGCAGTATTTT. Its translation: CASSLEPPSGGAGTDTQYF. This chain joins TRBV5-1 and TRBJ2-3; 12 positions match TRBD2. There are 19 residues in the CDR3. With V trimmed by 0 bases and J by 3 bases, 11 bases remained unmatched. Germline values: CDR1 SGHRS, CDR2 YFSETQ.